The entry below gives a single T cell receptor (beta chain) sequence along with its context. This CDR3 comprises 13 residues. The V gene lost 5 bases and the J gene lost 9 bases, with 15 bases spanning the gap. This sample is part of a study of blood T cell repertoires in COVID-19. This table comes from immunoSEQ multiplex PCR, and its TCRdb copy is limited to in-frame clones, with some not included. The sample includes some 260,000 clones, about four fifths seen only once; the top ten take around 3.2%. V and J are TRBV12-3 or TRBV12-4 and TRBJ2-3, with no clear D. Sequencing used peripheral blood. This receptor was identified in a young woman with acute or convalescent COVID-19. The CDR3 nucleotides are TGTGCCAGCAGTCCCGGTACGTTAACCACGCAGTATTTT. This translates into CASSPGTLTTQYF.